This T cell receptor beta chain was obtained from a study of T cell repertoires in cytomegalovirus infection. Study-level information: An indication of both CMV infection and matching HLA type came from public TCR beta signatures.

In this sample, this clonotype turned up a few times. Each CDR3 protein is one row after TCRdb ran MiXCR on the reads. Among about 490,000 distinct CDR3 sequences, about 11% were seen once, and the ten largest hold about 10%. The specimen sequenced was PBMCs. The source of this sequence is a human donor in good health (CMV status not recorded). Some clones in this sample may be carry-over from other donors' samples.

The CDR3 is CASLQHSTGELFF. CDR3 coding DNA: TGTGCCAGCCTCCAGCATTCCACCGGGGAGCTGTTTTTT. This rearrangement joins TRBV28 to TRBJ2-2; D call uncertain. The CDR3 loop spans 13 amino acids. V was clipped by 8 bases and J by 4 bases, with 11 bases between them. The germline CDR1 and CDR2 sequences are MDHEN and SYDVKM.